This TCR beta chain appears in the sequencing data of a study of blood T cell repertoires in COVID-19. Methods used by the authors: Nucleated cell number was recorded as an estimate derived from reference gene primer amplification. Profiled with immunoSEQ multiplex PCR; TCRdb holds only in-frame clones, not every one. The V and J calls and clone size come from that table; D and trimming were worked out from the DNA. The sample yields approximately 220,000 clones, about 87% seen once. In germline, CDR1 is SGHTA, CDR2 FQGNSA. This CDR3 is 15 amino acids long. V was shortened by 1 base and J by 3 bases, with 10 bases between the two germline ends.

The sequenced sample consisted of peripheral blood. The origin of this receptor is a man in his fifties or sixties with acute or convalescent COVID-19. V gene TRBV7-2 combines with J gene TRBJ1-3; D ambiguous. The CDR3 region has the DNA TGTGCCAGCAGCTTAGGAGTCCAGGTTGGAAACACCATATATTTT. Encoded protein: CASSLGVQVGNTIYF.